Each of the 21 T cell receptor beta chains below was sequenced from the same sample in a study of shared clonotypes between healthy human individuals. Profiled with immunoSEQ multiplex PCR; TCRdb holds only in-frame clones, not every one. The sample has 2 million to 2.5 million clones, over 90% seen once. Material: naive CD4+ T cells from PBMCs. The subset is: CD45RA+ positively selected. These receptors came from a young man in good health. Some clones in this sample may be carry-over from other donors' samples.

The genes are TRBV14 and TRBJ2-7; 7 nucleotides line up with TRBD1. The length of the CDR3 is 14 residues. The V segment lost 4 bases and the J segment 3 bases; nucleotides outside the gene matches: 6. Germline V CDR1 and CDR2: SGHDN, FVKESK. CDR3 protein: CASSPRQGLYEQYF. The CDR3 coding sequence is TGTGCCAGCAGCCCTCGACAGGGCCTCTACGAGCAGTACTTC.

The DNA for the CDR3 is TGCAGCGCACGGACAGGGGATAACTATGGCTACACCTTC. It translates to CSARTGDNYGYTF. V gene TRBV29-1 combines with J gene TRBJ1-2, with 9 bases aligning to TRBD1. The CDR3 consists of 13 residues. Germline V gene lookup returns CDR1 SQVTM and CDR2 ANQGSEA. With V trimmed by 7 bases and J by 1 base, 4 bases remained unmatched.

The V and J genes are TRBV28 and TRBJ2-1; 12 nucleotides align to TRBD2. The germline V gene encodes CDR1 MDHEN and CDR2 SYDVKM. The CDR3 covers 15 residues. V lost 6 bases and J lost 2; bases outside the gene matches: 2. The DNA of the CDR3 is TGTGCCAGCAGCTGGACTAGCGGGGCCTACAATGAGCAGTTCTTC. It codes for CASSWTSGAYNEQFF.

The chain links TRBV10-3 to TRBJ2-7; 8 bases line up with TRBD2. The CDR3 runs 13 residues. V lost 6 bases to trimming and J lost 3 bases; unmatched junction nucleotides: 4. The germline CDR1 and CDR2 sequences are ENHRY and SYGVKD. This chain's CDR3 is CAISTSGNYEQYF. CDR3 sequence (DNA): TGTGCCATCAGCACTAGCGGAAACTACGAGCAGTACTTC.

The chain uses TRBV29-1 and TRBJ1-1, with D possibly TRBD1 on 5 matching bases. V was shortened by 1 base and J by 8 bases, with 17 bases between the two germline ends. CDR1 SQVTM and CDR2 ANQGSEA come from the germline V gene. The CDR3 runs 14 residues. The CDR3 reads CSVEVASGGREAFF. The CDR3 bases are TGCAGCGTTGAAGTTGCGTCGGGGGGACGGGAAGCTTTCTTT.

This sequence joins TRBV28 and TRBJ1-1; no firm D call. Germline V lookup: CDR1 MDHEN, CDR2 SYDVKM. This CDR3 contains 15 residues. V lost 1 base and J 0 bases, leaving 9 bases between the germline ends. Here the CDR3 reads CASSLFVGMNTEAFF. As DNA, the CDR3 is TGTGCCAGCAGTTTATTTGTCGGAATGAACACTGAAGCTTTCTTT.

This clone was observed a few times. This chain uses TRBV7-9 with TRBJ1-1; no clear D. V lost 0 bases and J lost 6, with 5 bases in between. The CDR3 is made up of 12 amino acids. The germline V gene has CDR1 SEHNR and CDR2 FQNEAQ (reference sequence). CDR3 DNA sequence: TGTGCCAGCAGCTTAGCGCACGCTGAAGCTTTCTTT. As protein: CASSLAHAEAFF.

A remark on this clone: This same CDR3 is encoded by further DNA sequences in the sample. J is TRBJ2-1 and V is TRBV7-3; D call uncertain. The CDR3 has 12 residues. V shed 1 base and J shed 9 bases, with 7 bases lying between them. Germline V gives CDR1 SGHTA, CDR2 FQGTGA. In DNA form, the CDR3 reads TGTGCCAGCAGCTTAAGTAGTGGTGAGCAGTTCTTC. Translated, it gives CASSLSSGEQFF.

This clone was detected once. CDR3 sequence reads: CASSQQLGRGNTEAFF. CDR3 coding DNA: TGTGCCAGCAGCCAACAACTAGGACGGGGAAACACTGAAGCTTTCTTT. V is TRBV14 and J is TRBJ1-1, with D unresolved. CDR3 length equals 16 residues. Looked up from germline, CDR1 is SGHDN and CDR2 is FVKESK. The V end lost 2 bases, the J end lost 2 bases, and 15 bases lay between the germline ends. Full variable domain (remainder filled in from reference TRBV14 and TRBJ1-1): EAGVTQFPSHSVIEKGQTVTLRCDPISGHDNLYWYRRVMGKEIKFLLHFVKESKQDESGMPNNRFLAERTGGTYSTLKVQPAELEDSGVYFCASSQQLGRGNTEAFFGQGTRLTVV.

The rearrangement uses TRBV28 and TRBJ2-5, with 11 nucleotides matching TRBD2. The V segment lost 5 bases and the J segment 4 bases; nucleotides outside the gene matches: 6. The CDR3 sequence is 15 residues long. Germline values: CDR1 MDHEN, CDR2 SYDVKM. The DNA of the CDR3 is TGTGCCAGCAGTCTAGCGGGAGGAAAGGGAGAGACCCAGTACTTC. Translated: CASSLAGGKGETQYF.

V usage is TRBV15 and J usage is TRBJ2-2; 7 bases are shared with TRBD2. This CDR3 has 17 residues. Germline trimming cut 1 base from V and 4 bases from J; bases unmatched to any gene: 9. Germline lookup yields CDR1 LNHNV and CDR2 YYDKDF (reference sequence). The CDR3 sequence is CATSRGKAGASTGELFF. The CDR3 DNA reads as TGTGCCACCAGCAGAGGAAAGGCGGGAGCGAGCACCGGGGAGCTGTTTTTT. Supplemented by reference TRBV15 and TRBJ2-2, the full variable domain reads DAMVIQNPRYQVTQFGKPVTLSCSQTLNHNVMYWYQQKSSQAPKLLFHYYDKDFNNEADTPDNFQSRRPNTSFCFLDIRSPGLGDTAMYLCATSRGKAGASTGELFFGEGSRLTVL.

The V call is TRBV5-6, the J call TRBJ2-7; D not certain. The V end was cut by 4 bases, the J end by 5 bases, with 7 bases between. CDR3 length: 11 residues. In germline, CDR1 is SGHDT, CDR2 YYEEEE. The CDR3 spells CASSISDEQYF. As DNA, the CDR3 is TGTGCCAGCAGCATATCGGACGAGCAGTACTTC. Complete variable domain (other parts from reference TRBV5-6 and TRBJ2-7): DAGVTQSPTHLIKTRGQQVTLRCSPKSGHDTVSWYQQALGQGPQFIFQYYEEEERQRGNFPDRFSGHQFPNYSSELNVNALLLGDSALYLCASSISDEQYFGPGTRLTVT.

V and J are TRBV9 and TRBJ2-3, with a tentative D call TRBD2 (6 bases). Trimming stripped 4 bases from V and 2 bases from J, with 17 bases between. This CDR3 is built from 16 residues. Germline CDR1 is SGDLS and CDR2 is YYNGEE. This chain's CDR3 is CASSTYGSWYTDTQYF. The CDR3 nucleotides are TGTGCCAGCAGCACCTACGGGAGTTGGTACACAGATACGCAGTATTTT.

The DNA for the CDR3 is TGTGCCAGCAACCTAAGGGGTAGCTCCTACAATGAGCAGTTCTTC. Amino acids: CASNLRGSSYNEQFF. The chain recombines TRBV7-9 with TRBJ2-1, with D possibly TRBD1 on 5 matching bases. The V and J ends lost 7 bases and 0 bases respectively, with 13 bases between them. Germline CDR1 is SEHNR and CDR2 is FQNEAQ (reference sequence). The CDR3 has 15 residues.

The chain uses TRBV27 and TRBJ2-7; D gene ambiguous. Between the trimmed V and J ends, which lost 4 bases and 3 bases, there was a span of 10 bases. Germline V gives CDR1 MNHEY, CDR2 SMNVEV (reference sequence). This CDR3 spans 13 amino acids. CDR3 sequence: CASSYLLGYEQYF. The CDR3 coding sequence is TGTGCCAGCAGTTACCTCTTGGGCTACGAGCAGTACTTC.

This clone was detected a few times. V is TRBV30 and J is TRBJ1-5; D remains unclear. V was trimmed by 8 bases and J by 2 bases, leaving 10 bases between them. The CDR3 has 12 amino acids. From germline, CDR1 is GTSNPN and CDR2 SVGIG (reference sequence). The CDR3 nucleotides are TGTGCCCTACGGGTTGGCAATCAGCCCCAGCATTTT. This sequence encodes CALRVGNQPQHF.

The chain carries TRBV6-5 and TRBJ2-7, with a tentative D call TRBD2 (6 bases). Looked up from germline, CDR1 is MNHEY and CDR2 is SVGAGI. This CDR3 region has 13 residues. The V gene lost 3 bases and the J gene lost 7 bases, with 13 bases spanning the gap. The CDR3: CASSYSTRGEQYF. CDR3 coding DNA: TGTGCCAGCAGTTATTCGACTAGAGGTGAGCAGTACTTC.

CDR3 protein: CASRAEGSSYEQYF. CDR3 coding DNA: TGTGCCAGCAGGGCGGAGGGGAGCTCCTACGAGCAGTACTTC. This sequence joins TRBV6-1 and TRBJ2-7, with D tentatively TRBD2 (6 bases). Germline V CDR1 and CDR2: MNHNS, SASEGT. The CDR3 totals 14 residues. Deletions cut 6 bases from V and 0 bases from J, with 12 bases between.

This clone was seen a handful of times. V and J are TRBV2 and TRBJ1-5; the D is unclear. Per the germline V gene, CDR1 is SNHLY and CDR2 is FYNNEI. Trimming left V 1 base short and J 2 bases short, with 9 bases between. The CDR3 contains 15 residues. In nucleotides, the CDR3 is TGTGCCAGCAGTGAAGATGGGGTAGGCAATCAGCCCCAGCATTTT. It specifies CASSEDGVGNQPQHF.

The J gene is TRBJ2-5, the V gene TRBV14; D ambiguous. Trimming took 2 bases from V and 5 from J, leaving 6 bases between them. Germline lookup yields CDR1 SGHDN and CDR2 FVKESK. The CDR3 runs 12 residues. The CDR3 loop is CASSQLWETQYF. DNA of the CDR3: TGTGCCAGCAGCCAACTTTGGGAGACCCAGTACTTC.

The V and J genes are TRBV5-1 and TRBJ2-2; unclear D gene. The CDR3 loop spans 16 amino acids. The V end was cut by 0 bases, the J end by 3 bases, with 12 bases between. The germline gives CDR1 SGHRS, CDR2 YFSETQ. The CDR3 reads CASSLVSTPDTGELFF. The CDR3 DNA reads as TGCGCCAGCAGCTTGGTAAGCACCCCGGACACCGGGGAGCTGTTTTTT.